Listed here are 30 T cell receptor beta chains from one sample, sequenced in a study of control samples from healthy donors and cancer patients. Assay: immunoSEQ multiplex PCR; the TCRdb copy retains only in-frame clones and omits some. The profile shows some 74,000 clones, less than 95% of them singletons. Material for sequencing was blood. The receptor source for this set is a woman in her 30s in good health.

The chain has TRBV5-5 and TRBJ2-5; 13 nucleotides match TRBD2. This CDR3 has 16 residues. The germline gives CDR1 SGHKS, CDR2 YYEKEE (reference sequence). Trimming at V came to 4 bases and at J to 4 bases, leaving 7 bases not matched to a gene. The CDR3 loop is CASSDGLAGAVETQYF. CDR3 sequence (DNA): TGTGCCAGCAGCGACGGACTAGCGGGGGCTGTAGAGACCCAGTACTTC.

V is TRBV28 and J is TRBJ2-5, with 8 nucleotides matching TRBD2. Losses at the gene ends were 5 bases for V and 4 bases for J; bases not matched to a gene: 12. The germline V gene has CDR1 MDHEN and CDR2 SYDVKM. The CDR3 has 16 residues. In DNA form, the CDR3 reads TGTGCCAGCAGTACACGCCGCGGGGGGTACCGAGAGACCCAGTACTTC. Encoded protein: CASSTRRGGYRETQYF.

The chain combines TRBV6-1 with TRBJ2-7; no reliable D call. Germline CDR1 and CDR2: MNHNS and SASEGT. CDR3 length: 12 amino acids. V lost 1 base and J 5 bases, leaving 6 bases between the germline ends. Here the CDR3 reads CASSEDHNEQYV. The CDR3 bases are TGTGCCAGCAGTGAAGACCACAACGAGCAGTACGTC.

This sequence joins TRBV24-1 and TRBJ2-1; TRBD1 agrees at 8 bases. Germline CDR1 reads KGHDR; CDR2 reads SFDVKD. The CDR3 loop spans 12 amino acids. J gave up 15 bases and V 3 bases, and 6 bases lay outside the gene matches. The CDR3 region is CATSDHGTGLFF. The CDR3 DNA sequence: TGTGCCACCAGTGATCACGGGACAGGCCTGTTCTTC.

The chain recombines TRBV30 with TRBJ1-3; D gene ambiguous. The CDR3 loop spans 14 amino acids. V was clipped by 4 bases and J by 4 bases, with 14 bases between them. Germline loops: CDR1 GTSNPN, CDR2 SVGIG (reference sequence). This chain's CDR3 is CAWTETGVGNTIYF. CDR3 DNA: TGTGCCTGGACGGAAACGGGAGTCGGAAACACCATATATTTT.

The rearrangement joins TRBV19 to TRBJ1-1, with TRBD1 matching over 7 bases. There are 14 residues in the CDR3. CDR1 and CDR2 from the germline V gene are LNHDA and SQIVND (reference sequence). With 10 bases clipped from V and 3 bases from J, the junction kept 11 bases outside the gene matches. The CDR3 DNA reads as TGTGCCACCAGGGAAGGGGGCGCGGACACTGAAGCTTTCTTT. This encodes CATREGGADTEAFF.

The chain uses TRBV30 and TRBJ1-1; the D gene is possibly TRBD1 (5 bases). V lost 3 bases, J lost 1 base, and 9 bases lay in between. The CDR3 length is 13 residues. The germline gives CDR1 GTSNPN, CDR2 SVGIG (reference sequence). As DNA, the CDR3 is TGTGCCTGGAGGAGGGGAGGGAACACTGAAGCTTTCTTT. It codes for CAWRRGGNTEAFF.

This clone was seen just once. The gene calls are TRBV4-2 and TRBJ2-1, with D perhaps being TRBD1 or TRBD2 (6 bases each). Germline V gives CDR1 LGHNA, CDR2 YNFKEQ. The CDR3 sequence is 16 residues long. Trimming took off 1 base at V and 7 bases at J, with 17 bases between the two ends. The CDR3 spells CASSQVGRGGGNEQFF. The CDR3 coding sequence is TGTGCCAGCAGCCAAGTCGGCAGGGGAGGTGGGAATGAGCAGTTCTTC.

This clone came up many times. The chain carries TRBV6-5 and TRBJ1-1; 9 bases map to TRBD1. Germline loops: CDR1 MNHEY, CDR2 SVGAGI. The CDR3 runs to 15 residues. V lost 7 bases, J lost 4 bases, and 10 bases stayed unmatched. The CDR3 DNA follows: TGTGCCAGCAAGACGGGACAGGGAGTTCGCACTGAAGCTTTCTTT. Amino acid sequence: CASKTGQGVRTEAFF.

This chain joins TRBV20-1 and TRBJ1-1; the D is unclear. Germline lookup yields CDR1 DFQATT and CDR2 SNEGSKA (reference sequence). The CDR3 sequence is 11 residues long. V lost 2 bases to trimming and J lost 3 bases, with 4 bases between them. CDR3 amino acids: CSARLHTEAFF. The CDR3 region has the DNA TGCAGTGCTAGACTCCACACTGAAGCTTTCTTT.

This sequence joins TRBV24-1 and TRBJ2-1; 7 bases fit TRBD2. CDR1 and CDR2 (germline): KGHDR, SFDVKD. Germline trimming cut 1 base from V and 0 bases from J; bases unmatched to any gene: 2. This CDR3 contains 16 residues. The CDR3 region has the DNA TGTGCCACCAGTGATTTCGGGGGGAGCTCCTACAATGAGCAGTTCTTC. It codes for CATSDFGGSSYNEQFF.

The count of this clone is one. The chain links TRBV15 to TRBJ1-2; 7 bases are a match to TRBD1. The CDR3 extends over 16 amino acids. Germline trimming cut 8 bases from V and 8 bases from J; bases unmatched to any gene: 20. CDR1 and CDR2 from the germline V gene are LNHNV and YYDKDF (reference sequence). CDR3 residues: CATHGGGGERFLGYTF. The CDR3 region has the DNA TGTGCCACCCACGGGGGAGGGGGCGAGAGATTTTTGGGCTACACCTTC.

V gene TRBV19 combines with J gene TRBJ1-2, with D unclear. Germline V gene lookup returns CDR1 LNHDA and CDR2 SQIVND (reference sequence). V was pared by 3 bases and J by 2 bases, with 10 bases between. The CDR3 runs to 14 residues. The CDR3 protein is CASSIATTNYGYTF. CDR3 sequence (DNA): TGTGCCAGTAGTATCGCCACGACGAACTATGGCTACACCTTC. The entire variable domain, with the rest obtained from reference TRBV19 and TRBJ1-2, is as follows: DGGITQSPKYLFRKEGQNVTLSCEQNLNHDAMYWYRQDPGQGLRLIYYSQIVNDFQKGDIAEGYSVSREKKESFPLTVTSAQKNPTAFYLCASSIATTNYGYTFGSGTRLTVV.

In the case of this clone: The CDR3 ends on some other residue instead of the conserved phenylalanine or tryptophan, so this is likely a read error. V is TRBV20-1 and J is TRBJ1-2; D is uncertain. Germline V gene sequence: CDR1 DFQATT, CDR2 SNEGSKA (reference sequence). V lost 3 bases, J lost 5 bases, and 7 bases lay in between. CDR3 length equals 11 residues. CDR3 DNA sequence: TGCAGTGCTAGTCCGGCGTATGGCTACACCTTA. Its protein is CSASPAYGYTL.

The chain carries TRBV29-1 and TRBJ1-2; possible D gene TRBD1, 5 bases. The V gene lost 4 bases and the J gene lost 3 bases, with 9 bases spanning the gap. Germline-derived CDR1 and CDR2 are SQVTM and ANQGSEA. The CDR3 extends over 12 amino acids. CDR3 sequence: CSVVARDYGYTF. CDR3 in DNA: TGCAGCGTTGTGGCCAGGGACTATGGCTACACCTTC.

The CDR3 sequence is CASSLTRDNTEAFF. CDR3 nucleotides: TGTGCCAGCAGTTTGACAAGAGACAACACTGAAGCTTTCTTT. This chain connects TRBV28 to TRBJ1-1; D not certain. V gave up 3 bases and J gave up 2 bases, with 10 bases separating them. The germline CDR1 and CDR2 sequences are MDHEN and SYDVKM. CDR3 length: 14 amino acids.

V usage is TRBV7-9 and J usage is TRBJ2-7; D may match TRBD1 or TRBD2 (5 bases each). CDR3 length: 15 amino acids. CDR1 is SEHNR and CDR2 is FQNEAQ in the germline V gene (reference sequence). Between the trimmed V and J ends, which lost 2 bases and 3 bases, there was a span of 14 bases. The CDR3 region has the DNA TGTGCCAGCAGCTTAAAAGGGGACGCATTCTACGAGCAGTACTTC. Amino acids: CASSLKGDAFYEQYF.

The chain is built from TRBV4-1 and TRBJ1-2; D remains unclear. V lost 0 bases, J lost 4 bases, and 15 bases lay in between. The CDR3 runs 16 residues. Germline V gives CDR1 MGHRA, CDR2 YSYEKL. The CDR3 loop reads CASSQDLRGWAYGYTF. CDR3 nucleotides: TGCGCCAGCAGCCAAGACCTAAGAGGGTGGGCCTATGGCTACACCTTC.

V and J are TRBV7-9 and TRBJ2-5; D gene unclear. Trimming took off 5 bases at V and 5 bases at J, with 9 bases between the two ends. The CDR3 is 12 residues long. Germline loops: CDR1 SEHNR, CDR2 FQNEAQ (reference sequence). In DNA, the CDR3 is TGTGCCAGCAGCAAGATAGGGGAGACCCAGTACTTC. It is translated as CASSKIGETQYF.

The chain employs TRBV9 and TRBJ2-2; 8 nucleotides align to TRBD2. Germline values: CDR1 SGDLS, CDR2 YYNGEE. V shed 1 base, J shed 2 bases, and the junction held 4 bases outside the gene matches. This CDR3 comprises 16 residues. The CDR3 sequence: CASSVSAGVNTGELFF. The CDR3 nucleotides are TGTGCCAGCAGCGTATCAGCGGGGGTTAACACCGGGGAGCTGTTTTTT. Using reference TRBV9 and TRBJ2-2 for the parts outside the CDR3, the full variable domain is DSGVTQTPKHLITATGQRVTLRCSPRSGDLSVYWYQQSLDQGLQFLIQYYNGEERAKGNILERFSAQQFPDLHSELNLSSLELGDSALYFCASSVSAGVNTGELFFGEGSRLTVL.

This sequence joins TRBV15 and TRBJ1-1; D is perhaps TRBD1 (5 bases). Germline CDR1 LNHNV, CDR2 YYDKDF (reference sequence). The CDR3 has 14 amino acids. V lost 3 bases, J lost 1 base, and 9 bases lay in between. The CDR3 DNA reads as TGTGCCACCAGCAGGGGACGGGCGAACACTGAAGCTTTCTTT. This gives the protein CATSRGRANTEAFF.

The rearrangement links TRBV19 to TRBJ1-2; weak D call: TRBD1 (6 bases). CDR1 and CDR2 (germline): LNHDA, SQIVND (reference sequence). Trimming took 7 bases from V and 5 from J, leaving 14 bases between them. The CDR3 has 13 residues. The CDR3 sequence: CASTWGLPYGYTF. The CDR3 DNA reads TGTGCCAGTACCTGGGGGCTTCCTTATGGCTACACCTTC.

The J gene is TRBJ1-5, the V gene TRBV20-1; D may be TRBD1 (5 bases). Trimming shortened V by 3 bases and J by 2 bases, and 11 bases separated the two germline ends. Germline values: CDR1 DFQATT, CDR2 SNEGSKA (reference sequence). CDR3 length equals 14 residues. The CDR3 region is CSASSGTGNQPQHF. CDR3 coding DNA: TGCAGTGCTAGTTCAGGGACCGGCAATCAGCCCCAGCATTTT.

V and J are TRBV2 and TRBJ1-1, with TRBD1 matching 7 bases. V gave up 5 bases and J gave up 0 bases; unmatched junction bases: 6. Looked up from germline, CDR1 is SNHLY and CDR2 is FYNNEI. The CDR3 totals 15 residues. CDR3 protein: CASSRQGVMNTEAFF. The CDR3 coding sequence is TGTGCCAGCAGTCGACAGGGAGTCATGAACACTGAAGCTTTCTTT.

The chain recombines TRBV12-5 with TRBJ2-5, with 11 bases that match TRBD2. CDR1 LGHNT and CDR2 FRNRAP come from the germline V gene. The CDR3 is 14 amino acids. Germline trimming cut 5 bases from V and 5 bases from J; bases unmatched to any gene: 4. The CDR3, as DNA: TGTGCTAGTGGTATAGCGGGGGGGCGGGAGACCCAGTACTTC. Protein sequence: CASGIAGGRETQYF. The entire variable domain, with the rest obtained from reference TRBV12-5 and TRBJ2-5, is as follows: DARVTQTPRHKVTEMGQEVTMRCQPILGHNTVFWYRQTMMQGLELLAYFRNRAPLDDSGMPKDRFSAEMPDATLATLKIQPSEPRDSAVYFCASGIAGGRETQYFGPGTRLLVL.

The J gene is TRBJ1-5, the V gene TRBV30; possibly TRBD1 for D (6 bases). The CDR3 sequence is 15 residues long. Between the trimmed V and J ends, which lost 6 bases and 2 bases, there was a span of 17 bases. CDR1 and CDR2 (germline): GTSNPN, SVGIG (reference sequence). CDR3 in DNA: TGTGCCTGTCCAGCGGGGGGCCCCTGCAATCAGCCCCAGCATTTT. Its protein is CACPAGGPCNQPQHF.

The chain employs TRBV12-5 and TRBJ2-3; a weak D match, TRBD1 (5 bases). CDR1 is LGHNT, CDR2 FRNRAP, per germline. V lost 6 bases and J 2 bases, leaving 9 bases between the germline ends. The CDR3 is 13 residues long. DNA of the CDR3: TGTGCTAGTGGAAAACAGGACACAGATACGCAGTATTTT. This translates into CASGKQDTDTQYF.

V and J are TRBV12-3 or TRBV12-4 and TRBJ1-3, with D uncertain. V lost 10 bases and J lost 7, with 17 bases in between. The CDR3 has 13 amino acids. The chain's CDR3 is CATRDTMRNTIYF. The CDR3 nucleotides are TGTGCCACCCGGGATACTATGCGGAACACCATATATTTT.

CDR3 protein: CAWNERPKYNEQFF. For the CDR3, the DNA is TGTGCCTGGAACGAAAGGCCGAAATACAATGAGCAGTTCTTC. The chain employs TRBV30 and TRBJ2-1; D remains ambiguous. Germline V gene data show CDR1 as GTSNPN and CDR2 as SVGIG (reference sequence). The germline V and J ends were trimmed by 4 bases and 4 bases, with 14 bases remaining between them. The CDR3 is 14 amino acids.

This clone was recorded once. The chain couples TRBV2 to TRBJ1-1, with unresolved D. The CDR3 consists of 13 residues. Germline CDR1 reads SNHLY; CDR2 reads FYNNEI. V dropped 11 bases and J dropped 3 bases, with 16 bases sitting between them. CDR3 region: CAGLEEVDTEAFF. The CDR3 DNA is TGTGCCGGCTTAGAAGAAGTTGACACTGAAGCTTTCTTT.